Listed below are T cell receptor beta chains from one sample, sequenced in a study of T-cell memory formation after mild COVID-19. TCRdb processed the 5' RACE reads anew with MiXCR; each CDR3 protein has one entry. The sample carries roughly 200,000 distinct CDR3 sequences, 20% to 25% recorded once. Sequences were obtained from PBMCs or a T cell subset sorted from them (not recorded which). The receptors were sampled from an adult woman who had mild COVID-19 (a few samples of this study predate the infection). Cell type and time point are not known. Both conserved end residues are trimmed from each CDR3. The D gene is left open where the match is weak. Not every row has a clone size; where given, it reads once, few, many or a size class.

j_gene: TRBJ2-7
v_gene: TRBV27
d_gene: TRBD1
abundance: few
CDR3aa: ASSFIQGNAAYEQY

j_gene: TRBJ1-1
v_gene: TRBV6-5
d_gene: TRBD1
abundance: -
CDR3aa: ASSDPGQGLLEAF

j_gene: TRBJ2-7
v_gene: TRBV4-2
d_gene: TRBD2
abundance: many
CDR3aa: ASSQDLGFARLADSYEQY

j_gene: TRBJ2-7
v_gene: TRBV7-9
d_gene: TRBD1
abundance: few
CDR3aa: ASSLLGQGNSYEQY

j_gene: TRBJ2-7
v_gene: TRBV12-5
d_gene: -
abundance: -
CDR3aa: ASGPGTGYEQY

j_gene: TRBJ2-1
v_gene: TRBV5-6
d_gene: TRBD1
abundance: few
CDR3aa: ASSLGQGAEQF

j_gene: TRBJ1-5
v_gene: TRBV6-1
d_gene: -
abundance: -
CDR3aa: ASWGPYNQPQH

j_gene: TRBJ2-5
v_gene: TRBV20-1
d_gene: -
abundance: -
CDR3aa: SARDRDRRKTQY

j_gene: TRBJ2-1
v_gene: TRBV4-2
d_gene: -
abundance: -
CDR3aa: ASSSSVSEQF

j_gene: TRBJ1-2
v_gene: TRBV6-6
d_gene: -
abundance: few
CDR3aa: ASSQGGKAAYGYT

j_gene: TRBJ1-1
v_gene: TRBV6-1
d_gene: -
abundance: many
CDR3aa: ASLQGGNTEAF

j_gene: TRBJ2-1
v_gene: TRBV15
d_gene: -
abundance: few
CDR3aa: ATSSYNEQF

j_gene: TRBJ1-3
v_gene: TRBV7-9
d_gene: TRBD1
abundance: few
CDR3aa: ASSRTGDSGNTIY

j_gene: TRBJ2-3
v_gene: TRBV29-1
d_gene: TRBD2
abundance: few
CDR3aa: SVVGWVTPPASGSPDTQY

j_gene: TRBJ2-1
v_gene: TRBV20-1
d_gene: -
abundance: -
CDR3aa: SAAEYHEQF

j_gene: TRBJ1-1
v_gene: TRBV30
d_gene: -
abundance: few
CDR3aa: AWREAGNTEAF

j_gene: TRBJ2-1
v_gene: TRBV15
d_gene: -
abundance: -
CDR3aa: ATSAVQGRQF

j_gene: TRBJ2-1
v_gene: TRBV9
d_gene: TRBD2
abundance: -
CDR3aa: ASSEIAGALNEQF

j_gene: TRBJ2-7
v_gene: TRBV7-9
d_gene: -
abundance: -
CDR3aa: ASSLVGRVYEQY

j_gene: TRBJ2-7
v_gene: TRBV11-2
d_gene: -
abundance: -
CDR3aa: ASSFGTYDYEQY

j_gene: TRBJ2-7
v_gene: TRBV7-9
d_gene: TRBD2
abundance: few
CDR3aa: ASSSTSGEYPYEQY

j_gene: TRBJ2-7
v_gene: TRBV12-3/TRBV12-4
d_gene: -
abundance: few
CDR3aa: ASSSVGARIYEQY

j_gene: TRBJ2-5
v_gene: TRBV13
d_gene: -
abundance: -
CDR3aa: ASSPKGETQY

j_gene: TRBJ2-1
v_gene: TRBV24-1
d_gene: TRBD1
abundance: few
CDR3aa: ATSDLEDLGGQGNRNEQF

j_gene: TRBJ1-4
v_gene: TRBV29-1
d_gene: -
abundance: -
CDR3aa: SVNQAGFGATNEKLF

j_gene: TRBJ2-2
v_gene: TRBV7-2
d_gene: -
abundance: few
CDR3aa: ASSPIQWDTGELF

j_gene: TRBJ2-7
v_gene: TRBV5-1
d_gene: -
abundance: -
CDR3aa: ASSLAPTGSYEQY

j_gene: TRBJ1-1
v_gene: TRBV21-1
d_gene: -
abundance: -
CDR3aa: ASSKGRWDTEAF

j_gene: TRBJ1-6
v_gene: TRBV11-2
d_gene: -
abundance: few
CDR3aa: ASSLDGGPGNSPLH

j_gene: TRBJ2-1
v_gene: TRBV20-1
d_gene: TRBD1
abundance: -
CDR3aa: SARDLQGVASYNEQF

j_gene: TRBJ2-1
v_gene: TRBV20-1
d_gene: -
abundance: -
CDR3aa: SADQPHPERTYNEQF

j_gene: TRBJ2-3
v_gene: TRBV15
d_gene: TRBD2
abundance: many
CDR3aa: ATSRTRLAGGPDTQY

j_gene: TRBJ2-5
v_gene: TRBV12-3/TRBV12-4
d_gene: -
abundance: -
CDR3aa: ASSFRDGETQY